This TCR beta chain was recorded in a study of blood T cell repertoires in COVID-19. Study-level information: PBMCs, B-cell-depleted T cells, or T cells were the source of the cDNA or gDNA that made up the material.

Per the original methods: It was from reference gene primer amplification that nucleated cell counts were estimated. The protocol was immunoSEQ multiplex PCR, while the TCRdb copy is restricted to in-frame clones and leaves out a portion. That table furnishes V, J and clone size, whereas the DNA furnished D and trimming. The sample yields 270,000 or so clones, under 90% seen once. The junction had 4 bases not matched to a gene; V was cut back by 0 bases and J by 1 base. CDR1 and CDR2 (germline): SGDLS, YYNGEE. The CDR3 contains 17 residues. Source material: peripheral blood. This sequence joins TRBV9 and TRBJ2-1; 10 bases line up with TRBD2. The TCR originated in a woman aged 18-35 years with acute or convalescent COVID-19. This CDR3 is CASSVGRAGGSYNEQFF. The CDR3 bases are TGTGCCAGCAGCGTAGGGAGAGCGGGAGGGTCCTACAATGAGCAGTTCTTC. The variable domain in full, with the rest retrieved from reference TRBV9 and TRBJ2-1, is DSGVTQTPKHLITATGQRVTLRCSPRSGDLSVYWYQQSLDQGLQFLIQYYNGEERAKGNILERFSAQQFPDLHSELNLSSLELGDSALYFCASSVGRAGGSYNEQFFGPGTRLTVL.